This T cell receptor beta chain is from a study of CD8 T cells in ankylosing spondylitis. Findings and limits, study-wide: Seemingly distinctive of ankylosing spondylitis blood was a TCR beta motif formed by eight highly homologous variants. Disease-linked clones bore a CD8+ phenotype and were relatively rare in peripheral blood. In reactive arthritis synovial fluid and blood, some motif variants had been reported before. Matched ankylosing spondylitis synovial fluid reportedly showed significant enrichment of disease-linked clones.

Germline V gene lookup returns CDR1 DFQATT and CDR2 SNEGSKA (reference sequence). The CDR3 extends over 15 amino acids. V was pared by 2 bases and J by 3 bases, with 8 bases of the junction left unmatched. Molecular-barcoded quantitative 5'-RACE produced these TCR beta libraries. One entry per CDR3 protein results from TCRdb running MiXCR on the 5' RACE reads. The data contain roughly 490,000 distinct CDR3 sequences, about 5.2% of them seen just once; the ten biggest clones take up approximately 3.5%. This clonotype has at least ten counts. Its antigen is unknown. This receptor was identified in a male donor with ankylosing spondylitis. The genes are TRBV20-1 and TRBJ2-7, with 9 bases aligning to TRBD2. Material for sequencing was blood, either unsorted or a sorted T cell fraction (not recorded which). CDR3 protein: CSARPSGRSRYEQYF. DNA of the CDR3: TGCAGTGCTAGACCAAGCGGGAGGTCCCGCTACGAGCAGTACTTC.